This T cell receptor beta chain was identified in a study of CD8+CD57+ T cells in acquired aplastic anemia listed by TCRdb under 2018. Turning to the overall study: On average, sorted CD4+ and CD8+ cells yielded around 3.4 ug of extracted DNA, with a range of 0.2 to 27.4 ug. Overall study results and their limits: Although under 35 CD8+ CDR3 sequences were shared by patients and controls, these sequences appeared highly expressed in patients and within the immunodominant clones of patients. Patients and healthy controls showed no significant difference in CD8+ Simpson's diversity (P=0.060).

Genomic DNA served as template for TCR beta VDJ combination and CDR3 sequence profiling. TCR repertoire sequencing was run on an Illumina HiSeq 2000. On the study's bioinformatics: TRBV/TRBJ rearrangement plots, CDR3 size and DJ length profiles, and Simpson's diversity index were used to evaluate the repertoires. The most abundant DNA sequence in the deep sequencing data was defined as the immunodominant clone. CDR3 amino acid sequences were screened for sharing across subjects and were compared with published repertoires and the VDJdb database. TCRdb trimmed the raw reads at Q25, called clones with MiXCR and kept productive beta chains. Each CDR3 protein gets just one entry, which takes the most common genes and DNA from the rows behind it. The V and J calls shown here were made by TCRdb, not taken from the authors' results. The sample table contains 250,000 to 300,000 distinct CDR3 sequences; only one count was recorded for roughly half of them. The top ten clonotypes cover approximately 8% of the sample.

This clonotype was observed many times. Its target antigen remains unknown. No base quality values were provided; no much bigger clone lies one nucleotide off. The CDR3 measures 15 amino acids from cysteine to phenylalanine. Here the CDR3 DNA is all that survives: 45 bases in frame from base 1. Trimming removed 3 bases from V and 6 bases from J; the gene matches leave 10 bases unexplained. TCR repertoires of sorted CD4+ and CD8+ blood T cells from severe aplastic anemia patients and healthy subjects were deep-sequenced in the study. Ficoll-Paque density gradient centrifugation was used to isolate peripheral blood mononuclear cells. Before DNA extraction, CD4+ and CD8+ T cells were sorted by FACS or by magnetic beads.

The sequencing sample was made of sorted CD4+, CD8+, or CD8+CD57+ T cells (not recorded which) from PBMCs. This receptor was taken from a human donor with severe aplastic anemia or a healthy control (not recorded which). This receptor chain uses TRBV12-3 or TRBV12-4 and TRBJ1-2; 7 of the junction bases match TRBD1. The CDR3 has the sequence CASSLRGGGADGYTF. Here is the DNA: TGTGCCAGCAGTTTGAGGGGAGGGGGCGCTGATGGCTACACCTTC.